Listed below are T cell receptor beta chains from one sample, sequenced in a study of blood T cell repertoires in COVID-19. Sequencing was performed with immunoSEQ multiplex PCR; in TCRdb, only in-frame clones are kept and a portion is missing. The repertoire includes a few hundred thousand clones, roughly 85% of them detected once, and under 8% sits in the top ten. The sample comprised PBMCs or T cells enriched from blood (not recorded which). These TCRs come from a woman aged 45-65 years who had been exposed to COVID-19. Each CDR3 is given with its conserved first and last residue.

TRBV12-3/TRBV12-4	TRBJ1-5	CASRRTGDQPQHF
TRBV11-2	TRBJ2-1	CASSLSNGGHNEQFF
TRBV29-1	TRBJ1-1	CSVVGPAGHMNTEAFF
TRBV6-2/TRBV6-3	TRBJ1-2	CASSYTGSYGYTF
TRBV30	TRBJ2-1	CAWRPHRDNEQFF
TRBV18	TRBJ2-2	CASSSTGAGELFF
TRBV2	TRBJ1-2	CASSFTDGGYGYTF
TRBV6-1	TRBJ1-5	CASSDRAGGYNQPQHF
TRBV7-2	TRBJ1-4	CASSQTGWKEKLFF
TRBV5-1	TRBJ2-3	CASSFAGGPDTQYF
TRBV2	TRBJ1-4	CASRRGSTTNEKLFF
TRBV5-4	TRBJ2-5	CASGFYQETQYF
TRBV9	TRBJ1-2	CASSVRPTGGNGYTF
TRBV6-2/TRBV6-3	TRBJ2-1	CASSYSRRGGDEQFF
TRBV6-1	TRBJ2-7	CASSETTGTEQYF
TRBV30	TRBJ1-2	CAWSGGPLYGYTF
TRBV11-2	TRBJ2-3	CASSSAASGGTDTQYF